This T cell receptor (beta chain) was retrieved from a study of T cell responses to AZD1222 COVID-19 vaccine. Comment on this clone: The antigen is undetermined.

The repertoire was sequenced with immunoSEQ multiplex PCR; TCRdb's copy has only in-frame clones and lacks some. The sample contains some 150,000 clones, over 75% of which appear only once. The CDR3 has 13 residues. Germline V gene sequence: CDR1 MNHEY, CDR2 SVGEGT. With 4 bases removed from V and 2 bases from J, the gap between germline ends came to 8 bases. Findings of the study overall: Donors were mostly white British, more females; clonal diversity possibly underestimated.

This chain joins TRBV6-2 or TRBV6-3 and TRBJ2-5; D is perhaps TRBD1 (6 bases). This TCR came from an adult who received the MenACWY meningococcal vaccine as a control. The sample was peripheral blood, taken 28 days after the second dose of the MenACWY control vaccine. In nucleotides, the CDR3 is TGTGCCAGCAGTTCTCAGGGGCAAGAGACCCAGTACTTC. The encoded protein is CASSSQGQETQYF.